This T cell receptor (beta chain) came from a study of breast tumors, draining lymph nodes, adjacent tissues. Samples came from axillary lymph nodes draining the breast cancer. MiXCR, run by TCRdb on the multiplex PCR reads, gives a single entry per CDR3 protein. The data show under 300,000 distinct CDR3 sequences, nearly 35% seen once. This clonotype was found once. Antigen unknown. Study results and limitations: Luminal-like breast cancer showed significantly greater tumor-nontumor repertoire similarity than basal-like breast cancer did. Tumor T cell lymph node origin was a supported hypothesis, not proven. Most tumor T cells seemingly derive from lymph node, then expand in tumor.

Sequencing was carried out using axillary lymph node tissue. This sequence originates from a female donor with breast cancer. Some clones in this sample may be carry-over from other donors' samples.

Here the CDR3 reads CAISGHLDTEAFF. CDR3 sequence (DNA): TGTGCCATCAGTGGGCACCTAGACACTGAAGCTTTCTTT. V and J are TRBV10-3 and TRBJ1-1; D is unresolved. The germline gives CDR1 ENHRY, CDR2 SYGVKD. The V end lost 4 bases, the J end lost 3 bases, and 9 bases lay between the germline ends. The CDR3 length is 13 residues.